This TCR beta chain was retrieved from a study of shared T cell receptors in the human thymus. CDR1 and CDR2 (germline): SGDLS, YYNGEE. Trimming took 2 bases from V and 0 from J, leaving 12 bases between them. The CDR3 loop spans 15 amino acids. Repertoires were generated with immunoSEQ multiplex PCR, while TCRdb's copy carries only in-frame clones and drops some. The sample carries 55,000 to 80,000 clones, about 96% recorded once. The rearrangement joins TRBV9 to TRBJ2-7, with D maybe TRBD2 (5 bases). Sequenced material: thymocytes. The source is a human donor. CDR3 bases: TGTGCCAGCAGCGTCGGGGATTCAAACTCCTACGAGCAGTACTTC. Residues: CASSVGDSNSYEQYF.